Below, 32 T cell receptor beta chains from the same sample are listed, as sequenced in a study of cytomegalovirus exposure and HLA in healthy donors. Researchers ran the PCR with 60 Vbeta and 13 Jbeta primers. Method: immunoSEQ multiplex PCR; TCRdb's copy keeps in-frame clones and lacks some. Of 150,000 to 200,000 clones in the sample, around 80% were seen once. The sample taken for sequencing was PBMCs. The receptor source for this set is a man aged 50 to 60 in good health and CMV-seropositive.

This chain uses TRBV4-1 with TRBJ2-1; D remains ambiguous. The germline gives CDR1 MGHRA, CDR2 YSYEKL. V gave up 2 bases and J gave up 7 bases, with 9 bases separating them. The CDR3 spans 13 residues. CDR3 amino acids: CASSQYRRNEQFF. The DNA of the CDR3 is TGCGCCAGCAGCCAATACAGAAGGAATGAGCAGTTCTTC.

The chain recombines TRBV6-1 with TRBJ2-7, with TRBD1 matching 9 bases. V trimming: 1 base; J trimming: 2 bases; junction bases outside the gene matches: 6. The CDR3 runs to 16 residues. Germline CDR1 MNHNS, CDR2 SASEGT. As DNA, the CDR3 is TGTGCCAGCAGTGAAGGCCCCGGGACAGGGACCTACGAGCAGTACGTC. Residues: CASSEGPGTGTYEQYV.

The rearrangement joins TRBV4-2 to TRBJ1-4, with no clear D. V lost 4 bases and J 4 bases, leaving 13 bases between the germline ends. This CDR3 is built from 15 residues. Germline lookup yields CDR1 LGHNA and CDR2 YNFKEQ. For the CDR3, the DNA is TGTGCCAGCAGCCTCCTGGAGGGCTTTAATGAAAAACTGTTTTTT. This gives the protein CASSLLEGFNEKLFF.

This clone was found once. The chain couples TRBV19 to TRBJ2-1; 8 nucleotides line up with TRBD2. With 5 bases clipped from V and 7 bases from J, the junction kept 13 bases outside the gene matches. CDR3 length equals 16 residues. The germline V gene has CDR1 LNHDA and CDR2 SQIVND (reference sequence). CDR3 bases: TGTGCCAGTAGTCCGGGAGGGCTAAGGTTGGAAAATGAGCAGTTCTTC. It encodes CASSPGGLRLENEQFF. The whole variable domain, remainder taken from reference TRBV19 and TRBJ2-1, is DGGITQSPKYLFRKEGQNVTLSCEQNLNHDAMYWYRQDPGQGLRLIYYSQIVNDFQKGDIAEGYSVSREKKESFPLTVTSAQKNPTAFYLCASSPGGLRLENEQFFGPGTRLTVL.

V gene TRBV28 combines with J gene TRBJ2-7; 14 bases match TRBD2. Germline V gene data show CDR1 as MDHEN and CDR2 as SYDVKM. V lost 6 bases, J lost 0 bases, and 4 bases stayed unmatched. The CDR3 spans 16 residues. The CDR3 DNA follows: TGTGCCAGCAGGCCGGGGACTAGCGGGAGCTCCTACGAGCAGTACGTC. Translated: CASRPGTSGSSYEQYV.

The chain combines TRBV11-2 with TRBJ1-5, with D tentatively TRBD1 (5 bases). Trimming stripped 0 bases from V and 4 bases from J, with 7 bases between. The CDR3 has 14 amino acids. Germline CDR1 SGHAT, CDR2 FQNNGV. This CDR3 is CASSLEPGNQPQHF. CDR3 nucleotides: TGTGCCAGCAGCTTAGAGCCAGGGAATCAGCCCCAGCATTTT.

Many counts were recorded for this clone. The gene calls are TRBV5-4 and TRBJ1-1; D is unresolved. Trimming took 4 bases from V and 3 from J, leaving 7 bases between them. Germline V gene data show CDR1 as SGHNT and CDR2 as YYREEE (reference sequence). This CDR3 has 12 residues. CDR3 nucleotide sequence: TGTGCCAGCAGCCTCCTTTACACTGAAGCTTTCTTT. Protein sequence: CASSLLYTEAFF.

This chain links TRBV5-5 with TRBJ1-1; D call uncertain. Trimming left V 1 base short and J 3 bases short, with 10 bases between. The length of the CDR3 is 14 residues. Germline V gene sequence: CDR1 SGHKS, CDR2 YYEKEE (reference sequence). The CDR3 sequence is CASSLHGLDTEAFF. Written as DNA, the CDR3 is TGTGCCAGCAGCTTGCATGGGCTGGACACTGAAGCTTTCTTT. The variable domain in full, completed from reference TRBV5-5 and TRBJ1-1, reads DAGVTQSPTHLIKTRGQQVTLRCSPISGHKSVSWYQQVLGQGPQFIFQYYEKEERGRGNFPDRFSARQFPNYSSELNVNALLLGDSALYLCASSLHGLDTEAFFGQGTRLTVV.

The chain recombines TRBV27 with TRBJ1-1, with a weak D call TRBD1 (5 bases). Trimming cost V 8 bases and J 1 base, with 17 bases left between them. The CDR3 contains 15 residues. The germline V gene encodes CDR1 MNHEY and CDR2 SMNVEV (reference sequence). CDR3: CASSVRGRENTEAFF. The CDR3, as DNA: TGTGCCAGCTCCGTTAGGGGAAGGGAGAACACTGAAGCTTTCTTT.

The gene calls are TRBV7-9 and TRBJ1-4; the D gene is possibly TRBD1 (6 bases). Germline V gives CDR1 SEHNR, CDR2 FQNEAQ (reference sequence). V was cut by 5 bases and J by 6 bases, with 13 bases left in between. The CDR3 covers 14 residues. The CDR3 DNA reads TGTGCCAGCAGCCACGGGGGGGGCTATGAAAAACTGTTTTTT. Protein: CASSHGGGYEKLFF.

The V gene is TRBV6-4, the J gene TRBJ2-1, with a possible D match to TRBD2 (7 bases). There are 14 residues in the CDR3. Germline CDR1 and CDR2: MRHNA and SNTAGT. V lost 6 bases and J 9 bases, leaving 18 bases between the germline ends. CDR3 protein: CASRAEGGRSEQFF. CDR3 DNA: TGTGCCAGCAGGGCGGAGGGGGGGCGAAGTGAGCAGTTCTTC.

V and J are TRBV27 and TRBJ1-5; D is unresolved. Germline assignment: CDR1 MNHEY and CDR2 SMNVEV (reference sequence). CDR3 length equals 15 residues. V was cut by 3 bases and J by 0 bases, with 9 bases left in between. This CDR3 reads CASSFIGSSNQPQHF. CDR3 bases: TGTGCCAGCAGTTTTATAGGGAGTAGCAATCAGCCCCAGCATTTT.

This chain uses TRBV21-1 with TRBJ1-5; TRBD1 was called by the table and not checked on the DNA. TRBV21-1 is assigned pseudogene status. This CDR3 is 18 amino acids long. Here the CDR3 DNA reads TGTGCCAGCCAGGGCAGAGGACAGGGGGAATGTTACAATCAGCCCCAGCATTTT. Its translation is CASQGRGQGECYNQPQHF.

The DNA for the CDR3 is TGCGCCAGCAGCTTGGACGGAGCCTACGAGCAGTACGTC. This translates into CASSLDGAYEQYV. The rearrangement uses TRBV5-1 and TRBJ2-7; D unclear. The germline CDR1 and CDR2 sequences are SGHRS and YFSETQ. This CDR3 spans 13 amino acids. Trimming removed 0 bases at V and 2 bases at J, with 6 bases between.

The genes are TRBV11-3 and TRBJ2-3; D might be TRBD2 (5 bases). V dropped 7 bases and J dropped 5 bases, with 13 bases sitting between them. This CDR3 contains 13 residues. Germline lookup yields CDR1 SGHNT and CDR2 YENEEA. The CDR3 DNA reads as TGTGCCAGCATGGGCGGGCGACAAGATACGCAGTATTTT. It encodes CASMGGRQDTQYF.

The gene calls are TRBV19 and TRBJ2-1; 8 positions match TRBD2. The V gene end was trimmed by 7 bases and the J gene end by 2 bases; junction bases not matched to a gene: 7. CDR3 length: 15 residues. The germline V gene encodes CDR1 LNHDA and CDR2 SQIVND (reference sequence). CDR3 bases: TGTGCCAGTACCTATAGCGGGACTACCTACAATGAGCAGTTCTTC. Residues: CASTYSGTTYNEQFF.

In DNA form, the CDR3 reads TGTGCCAGCAGCTCTGACCCCGGGACTCTAGAGACCCAGTACTTC. Residues: CASSSDPGTLETQYF. This chain links TRBV7-3 with TRBJ2-5; D is possibly TRBD2 (6 bases). Germline V gives CDR1 SGHTA, CDR2 FQGTGA. V lost 4 bases to trimming and J lost 4 bases, with 16 bases between them. The CDR3 loop spans 15 amino acids.

This chain links TRBV2 with TRBJ1-4; D is perhaps TRBD1 (6 bases). The CDR3 is made up of 16 amino acids. Trimming removed 6 bases from V and 8 bases from J, with 22 bases in between. Germline CDR1 and CDR2: SNHLY and FYNNEI. CDR3 coding DNA: TGTGCCAGCAGCCCCAGAGGGGGGGCGACGAACGAAAAACTGTTTTTT. Translating gives CASSPRGGATNEKLFF.

The V and J genes are TRBV27 and TRBJ1-5; possible D gene TRBD1, 6 bases. V lost 3 bases and J 5 bases, leaving 11 bases between the germline ends. Per germline, CDR1 MNHEY and CDR2 SMNVEV (reference sequence). This CDR3 comprises 14 residues. CDR3 region: CASSFTGIYQPQHF. In DNA form, the CDR3 reads TGTGCCAGCAGTTTCACAGGGATCTATCAGCCCCAGCATTTT.

CDR3 sequence reads: CASSLATSGYYNEQFF. CDR3 DNA: TGCGCCAGCAGCCTCGCGACTAGCGGATACTACAATGAGCAGTTCTTC. V is TRBV4-1 and J is TRBJ2-1; TRBD2 matches 9 bases. The CDR3 is made up of 16 amino acids. Per the germline V gene, CDR1 is MGHRA and CDR2 is YSYEKL. The ends lost 4 bases at V and 3 bases at J; junction bases unmatched: 7.

The J gene is TRBJ2-7, the V gene TRBV11-2; D is unclear. The V end was cut by 2 bases, the J end by 8 bases, with 19 bases between. This CDR3 is built from 15 residues. The germline CDR1 and CDR2 sequences are SGHAT and FQNNGV. The CDR3 region is CASSLPTYDVRKQYF. The CDR3 DNA follows: TGTGCCAGCAGCTTACCCACCTACGATGTGCGTAAGCAGTACTTC.

This clone was recorded once. The chain recombines TRBV5-1 with TRBJ1-4, with 9 bases fitting TRBD1. The trim removed 0 bases at V and 7 bases at J, leaving 16 bases unmatched. Germline CDR1 reads SGHRS; CDR2 reads YFSETQ. This CDR3 comprises 19 residues. The chain's CDR3 is CASSLAPTLNRGLSEKLFF. CDR3 DNA sequence: TGCGCCAGCAGCTTGGCCCCTACTTTGAACAGGGGGCTCAGTGAAAAACTGTTTTTT.

This chain links TRBV30 with TRBJ1-2, with D perhaps matching TRBD1 (5 bases). CDR1 GTSNPN and CDR2 SVGIG come from the germline V gene (reference sequence). Trimming took 4 bases from V and 4 from J, leaving 10 bases between them. The CDR3 is made up of 12 amino acids. The CDR3 nucleotides are TGTGCCTGGACGGACACAATCTATGGCTACACCTTC. Translated: CAWTDTIYGYTF.

This clone occurred a few times. The chain has TRBV5-1 and TRBJ1-1; D might be TRBD1 (5 bases). This CDR3 spans 13 amino acids. Germline CDR1 reads SGHRS; CDR2 reads YFSETQ. Trimming took 3 bases from V and 5 from J, leaving 11 bases between them. CDR3 DNA sequence: TGCGCCAGCAGCTATGGGGCGGGGACTGAAGCTTTCTTT. Translating it yields CASSYGAGTEAFF.

The chain couples TRBV9 to TRBJ2-1, with D possibly matching TRBD2 (5 bases). V was trimmed by 0 bases and J by 1 base, leaving 11 bases between them. In germline, CDR1 is SGDLS, CDR2 YYNGEE. The CDR3 covers 16 residues. CDR3 in DNA: TGTGCCAGCAGCGTAGGAGGGATAGGGTCCTACAATGAGCAGTTCTTC. Its protein product is CASSVGGIGSYNEQFF. The complete variable domain, with remaining parts taken from reference TRBV9 and TRBJ2-1, reads DSGVTQTPKHLITATGQRVTLRCSPRSGDLSVYWYQQSLDQGLQFLIQYYNGEERAKGNILERFSAQQFPDLHSELNLSSLELGDSALYFCASSVGGIGSYNEQFFGPGTRLTVL.

This chain uses TRBV28 with TRBJ1-2; D is unresolved. V was trimmed by 5 bases and J by 8 bases, leaving 12 bases between them. The germline V gene encodes CDR1 MDHEN and CDR2 SYDVKM. The CDR3 sequence is 12 residues long. The DNA for the CDR3 is TGTGCCAGCAGTGTGGGCGTCCCCGGCTACACCTTC. Translating gives CASSVGVPGYTF.

Worth noting for this clone: Other DNA sequences in the same sample also yield this CDR3. This chain connects TRBV7-3 to TRBJ1-1; the D gene is possibly TRBD1 (6 bases). V was pared by 3 bases and J by 1 base, with 6 bases between. Germline CDR1 SGHTA, CDR2 FQGTGA. The CDR3 runs 13 residues. The DNA of the CDR3 is TGTGCCAGCAGCTTGGACAGGAACACTGAAGCTTTCTTT. As protein: CASSLDRNTEAFF.

The chain joins TRBV19 to TRBJ2-1; TRBD2 is a possible D gene (6 bases). Trimming shortened V by 1 base and J by 9 bases, and 16 bases separated the two germline ends. The germline V gene encodes CDR1 LNHDA and CDR2 SQIVND (reference sequence). There are 15 residues in the CDR3. The CDR3 here is CASSIGGRLGGEQFF. The DNA of the CDR3 is TGTGCCAGTAGTATAGGGGGCCGGCTCGGGGGTGAGCAGTTCTTC.

V usage is TRBV7-8 and J usage is TRBJ1-5; D uncertain. V was cut by 4 bases and J by 0 bases, with 10 bases left in between. Germline CDR1 and CDR2: SGHVS and FQNEAQ. This CDR3 is built from 15 residues. CDR3 sequence: CASSSRGGSNQPQHF. The CDR3 nucleotides are TGTGCCAGCAGCTCCCGGGGTGGTAGCAATCAGCCCCAGCATTTT.

Concerning this clone itself: At one end, the junction sequence differs from germline, possibly due to a read error. The chain links TRBV7-9 to TRBJ2-2, with D possibly TRBD1 on 6 matching bases. This CDR3 has 11 residues. Germline V gives CDR1 SEHNR, CDR2 FQNEAQ (reference sequence). The CDR3: CSSSLGSGHHF. In nucleotides, the CDR3 is TGTTCCAGCAGCTTAGGATCGGGACACCATTTT.

This chain connects TRBV18 to TRBJ1-1; D is possibly TRBD1 (6 bases). The CDR3 sequence is 16 residues long. V gave up 4 bases and J gave up 0 bases, with 15 bases separating them. Germline V gene sequence: CDR1 KGHSH, CDR2 LQKENI. CDR3 region: CASSLETGLMNTEAFF. The CDR3 DNA reads TGTGCCAGCTCACTAGAAACAGGGCTCATGAACACTGAAGCTTTCTTT.

The chain is built from TRBV29-1 and TRBJ2-1; 13 bases line up with TRBD2. V gave up 8 bases and J gave up 10 bases; unmatched junction bases: 11. CDR1 is SQVTM and CDR2 is ANQGSEA in the germline V gene. The CDR3 runs 14 residues. The CDR3 loop reads CSLTGLAGVSEQFF. CDR3 coding DNA: TGCAGCCTAACCGGACTAGCGGGAGTTAGCGAGCAGTTCTTC.